These 2 T cell receptor beta chains share one sample of origin, sequenced in a study of shared clonotypes between healthy human individuals. Repertoires were generated with immunoSEQ multiplex PCR, while TCRdb's copy carries only in-frame clones and drops some. The sample shows fewer than 3 million clones, around 93% of them seen only once. The specimen sequenced was naive CD4+ T cells from PBMCs. As to subset: CD45RA+ positively selected. These receptor sequences come from a man between 18 and 35 years old in good health. Some clones in this sample may be carry-over from other donors' samples.

This rearrangement joins TRBV2 to TRBJ1-6; possible D gene TRBD1, 5 bases. Trimming pared 4 bases from V and 7 bases from J, leaving 11 bases between. The germline V gene has CDR1 SNHLY and CDR2 FYNNEI. This CDR3 has 14 amino acids. The CDR3 nucleotides read TGTGCCAGCAGTGGCAGGGTGTGGAATTCACCCCTCCACTTT. This sequence encodes CASSGRVWNSPLHF.

V gene TRBV14 combines with J gene TRBJ2-4; TRBD2 is a possible D gene (5 bases). CDR3 length: 18 residues. Per germline, CDR1 SGHDN and CDR2 FVKESK. Trimming pared 5 bases from V and 0 bases from J, leaving 20 bases between. The CDR3 is CASSGGQYLRVAKNIQYF. The CDR3 nucleotides read TGTGCCAGCAGCGGAGGTCAGTATCTACGAGTAGCCAAAAACATTCAGTACTTC.